This T cell receptor beta chain was identified during a study of T cell changes during pregnancy in multiple sclerosis. TCRdb keeps only in-frame clones here, not all; method: immunoSEQ multiplex PCR. This table has about 61,000 clones, around 90% appearing once. CDR3 size: 15 residues. The V end was cut by 3 bases, the J end by 6 bases, with 18 bases between. Germline CDR1 is SGHDT and CDR2 is YYEEEE. V is TRBV5-6 and J is TRBJ1-2; D ambiguous. The TCR sequence derives from a female donor in good health, enrolled as a control in a pregnancy study. This material consisted of peripheral blood, taken in the first trimester of pregnancy. The CDR3 sequence: CASSSGIPSLDGYTF. The CDR3 DNA reads TGTGCCAGCAGCTCCGGGATCCCAAGCCTCGATGGCTACACCTTC.